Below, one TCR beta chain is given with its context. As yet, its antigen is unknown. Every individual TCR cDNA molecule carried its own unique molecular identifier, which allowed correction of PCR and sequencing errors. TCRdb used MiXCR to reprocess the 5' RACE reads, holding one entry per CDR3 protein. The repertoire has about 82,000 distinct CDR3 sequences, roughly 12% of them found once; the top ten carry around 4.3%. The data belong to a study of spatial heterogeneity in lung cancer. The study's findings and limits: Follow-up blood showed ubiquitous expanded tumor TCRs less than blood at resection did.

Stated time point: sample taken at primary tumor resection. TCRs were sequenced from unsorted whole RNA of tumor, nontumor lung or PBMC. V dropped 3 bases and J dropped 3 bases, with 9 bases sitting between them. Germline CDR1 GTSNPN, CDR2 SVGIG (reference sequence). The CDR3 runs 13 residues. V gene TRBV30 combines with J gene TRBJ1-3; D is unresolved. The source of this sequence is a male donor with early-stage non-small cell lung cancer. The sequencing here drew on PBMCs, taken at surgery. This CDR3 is CAWRGGNGNTIYF. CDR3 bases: TGTGCCTGGAGGGGTGGAAATGGAAACACCATATATTTT. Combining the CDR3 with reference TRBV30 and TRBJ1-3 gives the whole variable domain SQTIHQWPATLVQPVGSPLSLECTVEGTSNPNLYWYRQAAGRGLQLLFYSVGIGQISSEVPQNLSASRPQDRQFILSSKKLLLSDSGFYLCAWRGGNGNTIYFGEGSWLTVV.